A single T cell receptor (beta chain) is shown here with its context. Its antigen is currently unknown. Trimming shortened V by 1 base and J by 3 bases, and 7 bases separated the two germline ends. Per the germline V gene, CDR1 is LGHNA and CDR2 is YNFKEQ. CDR3 length: 14 amino acids. Blood CD8+ and CD4+ T cells underwent high-throughput TCR beta sequencing. Through negative isolation, CD4+ and CD8+ T cells were obtained, while TEMRA cells were enriched using FACS. The sample originates from a study of CD8 T cells in Susac syndrome. Random hexamers served to reverse transcribe about 0.5 to 1 ug RNA. Multiplex PCR with immunoSEQ amplified the TCR beta CDR3 across 54 Vbeta and 13 Jbeta. One entry per CDR3 protein results from TCRdb running MiXCR on the immunoSEQ multiplex PCR reads. The repertoire has fewer than 85,000 distinct CDR3 sequences, approximately 94% of them found once; the top ten carry roughly 0.39%.

Study results and caveats: As the study acknowledged, the number of individuals who were part of its TCR sequencing and HLA analysis was relatively small.

The TCR was taken from a human donor with multiple sclerosis. This chain connects TRBV4-2 to TRBJ1-5, with D possibly being TRBD1 (5 bases). Material for sequencing was CD8+ T cells from PBMCs. This chain's CDR3 is CASSQGGNNQPQHF. The CDR3 DNA reads as TGTGCCAGCAGCCAAGGGGGGAACAATCAGCCCCAGCATTTT.